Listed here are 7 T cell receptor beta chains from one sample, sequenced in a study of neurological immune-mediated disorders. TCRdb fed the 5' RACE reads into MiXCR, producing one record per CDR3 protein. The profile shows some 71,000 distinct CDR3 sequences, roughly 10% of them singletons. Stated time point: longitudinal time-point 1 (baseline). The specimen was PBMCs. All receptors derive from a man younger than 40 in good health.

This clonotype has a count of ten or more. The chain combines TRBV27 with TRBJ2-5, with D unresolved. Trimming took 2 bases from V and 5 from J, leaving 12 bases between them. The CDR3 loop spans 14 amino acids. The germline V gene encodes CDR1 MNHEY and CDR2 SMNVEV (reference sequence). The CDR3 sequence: CASSLIGSRETQYF. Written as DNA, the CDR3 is TGTGCCAGCAGTTTAATTGGGTCGCGGGAGACCCAGTACTTC.

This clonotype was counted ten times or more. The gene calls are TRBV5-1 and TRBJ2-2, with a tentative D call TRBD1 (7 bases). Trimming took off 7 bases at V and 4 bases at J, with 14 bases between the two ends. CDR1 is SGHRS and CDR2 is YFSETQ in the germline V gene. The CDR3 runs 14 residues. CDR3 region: CASGQGGPTGELFF. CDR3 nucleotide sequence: TGCGCCAGCGGTCAGGGGGGACCCACCGGGGAGCTGTTTTTT.

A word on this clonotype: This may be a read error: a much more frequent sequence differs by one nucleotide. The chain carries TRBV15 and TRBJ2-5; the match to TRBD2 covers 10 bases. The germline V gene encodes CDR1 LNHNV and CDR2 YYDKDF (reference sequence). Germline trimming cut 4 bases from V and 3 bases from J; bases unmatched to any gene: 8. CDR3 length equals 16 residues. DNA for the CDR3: TGTGCCACCAGCAAAGCCCGGGGACTAGCGAAAGAGACCCAGTACTTC. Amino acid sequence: CATSKARGLAKETQYF.

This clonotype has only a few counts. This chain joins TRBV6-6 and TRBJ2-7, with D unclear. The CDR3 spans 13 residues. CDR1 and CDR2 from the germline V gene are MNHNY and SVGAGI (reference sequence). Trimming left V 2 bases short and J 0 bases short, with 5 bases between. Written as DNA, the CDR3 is TGTGCCAGCAGTTACGAACACTCCTACGAGCAGTACTTC. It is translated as CASSYEHSYEQYF.

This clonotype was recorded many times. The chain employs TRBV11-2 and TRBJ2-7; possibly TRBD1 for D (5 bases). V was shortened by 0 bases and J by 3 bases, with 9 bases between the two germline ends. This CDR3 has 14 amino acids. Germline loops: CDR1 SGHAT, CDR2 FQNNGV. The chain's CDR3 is CASSLDPGIYEQYF. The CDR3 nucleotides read TGTGCCAGCAGCTTAGATCCAGGGATCTACGAGCAGTACTTC.

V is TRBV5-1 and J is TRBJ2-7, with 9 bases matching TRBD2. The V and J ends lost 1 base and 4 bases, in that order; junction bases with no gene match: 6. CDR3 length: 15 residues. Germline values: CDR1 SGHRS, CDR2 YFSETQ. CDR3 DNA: TGCGCCAGCAGCTTGTTTGGCGGGGGGGGGTACGAGCAGTACTTC. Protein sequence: CASSLFGGGGYEQYF. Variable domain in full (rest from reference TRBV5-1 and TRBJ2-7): KAGVTQTPRYLIKTRGQQVTLSCSPISGHRSVSWYQQTPGQGLQFLFEYFSETQRNKGNFPGRFSGRQFSNSRSEMNVSTLELGDSALYLCASSLFGGGGYEQYFGPGTRLTVT.

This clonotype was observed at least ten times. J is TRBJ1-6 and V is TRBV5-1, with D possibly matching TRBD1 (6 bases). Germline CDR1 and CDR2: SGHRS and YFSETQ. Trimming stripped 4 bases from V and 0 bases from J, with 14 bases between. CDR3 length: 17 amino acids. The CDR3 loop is CASSDGQPNSYNSPLHF. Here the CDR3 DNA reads TGCGCCAGCAGCGACGGACAGCCGAACTCCTATAATTCACCCCTCCACTTT.